This T cell receptor beta chain was sequenced for a study of cytomegalovirus exposure and HLA in healthy donors. Study-wide points: A likely sequencing artifact accounted for one observed cluster of highly shared sequence variants.

The primer mix had 60 Vbeta and 13 Jbeta primers. Data came from immunoSEQ multiplex PCR; TCRdb stores just in-frame clones and leaves some out. The sample contains about 150,000 clones, approximately 86% of which appear only once. V was pared by 0 bases and J by 3 bases, with 16 bases between. The germline gives CDR1 LGHNA, CDR2 YNFKEQ. This CDR3 region has 17 residues. This clone is medium-sized within its sample. Its antigen is not known. The chain recombines TRBV4-2 with TRBJ2-3; D is uncertain. Source material: PBMCs. The source is a woman aged 18-29 years in good health and CMV-seronegative. The CDR3 coding sequence is TGTGCCAGCAGCCAAGAATTGGTAGATATCCGTACAGATACGCAGTATTTT. The encoded protein is CASSQELVDIRTDTQYF.